Detailed here is one T cell receptor beta chain. The table came from immunoSEQ multiplex PCR; TCRdb's copy has only in-frame clones and leaves some out. The sample contains 2,500,000 or so clones, about 90% of which appear only once. This record belongs to a study of shared clonotypes between healthy human individuals. V shed 3 bases and J shed 0 bases, with 18 bases lying between them. CDR1 and CDR2 (germline): LGHNA, YSLEER. The CDR3 totals 19 residues. Sequencing used naive CD4+ T cells from PBMCs. The subset was: CD45RA+ positively selected. The chain combines TRBV4-3 with TRBJ2-6; D is unresolved. The TCR sequence derives from a man aged 18 to 29 in good health. Some clones in this sample may be carry-over from other donors' samples. Here the CDR3 reads CASSQGQPRVDSGANVLTF. The CDR3 coding sequence is TGCGCCAGCAGCCAGGGCCAGCCCCGCGTAGACTCTGGGGCCAACGTCCTGACTTTC.